Below, 24 T cell receptor beta chains from the same sample are listed, as sequenced in a study of blood T cell repertoires in COVID-19. Some clones are missing from TCRdb's copy, which holds only in-frame ones; the method was immunoSEQ multiplex PCR. The sample gives approximately 99,000 clones, 88% of which show up once; approximately 2.5% is in the top ten. Sequenced material: peripheral blood. The receptors were sampled from a human donor in a cohort sampled during active COVID-19.

The rearrangement links TRBV29-1 to TRBJ1-6; 7 bases are a match to TRBD1. The J segment lost 1 base and the V segment lost 7 bases, leaving 4 bases of the junction unmatched. Germline V CDR1 and CDR2: SQVTM, ANQGSEA. CDR3 length: 14 residues. CDR3 in amino acids: CSARTGSYNSPLHF. CDR3 coding DNA: TGCAGCGCCAGGACAGGATCCTATAATTCACCCCTCCACTTT. The variable domain in full, with the rest retrieved from reference TRBV29-1 and TRBJ1-6, is SAVISQKPSRDICQRGTSLTIQCQVDSQVTMMFWYRQQPGQSLTLIATANQGSEATYESGFVIDKFPISRPNLTFSTLTVSNMSPEDSSIYLCSARTGSYNSPLHFGNGTRLTVT.

This sequence joins TRBV18 and TRBJ1-1; 10 bases agree with TRBD1. V shed 4 bases, J shed 0 bases, and the junction held 8 bases outside the gene matches. The CDR3 is 17 amino acids. CDR1 is KGHSH and CDR2 is LQKENI in the germline V gene. CDR3 in amino acids: CASSLPGQGIMNTEAFF. In DNA form, the CDR3 reads TGTGCCAGCTCACTACCGGGACAGGGGATTATGAACACTGAAGCTTTCTTT. Full variable domain (missing parts from reference TRBV18 and TRBJ1-1): NAGVMQNPRHLVRRRGQEARLRCSPMKGHSHVYWYRQLPEEGLKFMVYLQKENIIDESGMPKERFSAEFPKEGPSILRIQQVVRGDSAAYFCASSLPGQGIMNTEAFFGQGTRLTVV.

The chain has TRBV5-1 and TRBJ1-2; D is unresolved. There are 12 residues in the CDR3. From germline, CDR1 is SGHRS and CDR2 YFSETQ. The ends were cut back, 0 bases at V and 8 bases at J, with 8 bases in the middle. The CDR3, as DNA: TGCGCCAGCAGCTTGGGGGAGGGCGGCTACACCTTC. Amino acids: CASSLGEGGYTF.

The rearrangement links TRBV28 to TRBJ1-5; tentative D call: TRBD1 (6 bases). The length of the CDR3 is 16 residues. Germline lookup yields CDR1 MDHEN and CDR2 SYDVKM. V was clipped by 6 bases and J by 6 bases, with 21 bases between them. The CDR3 DNA reads TGTGCCAGCAGCCCCGCGGGGGGCCGCGCTGGTCAGCCCCAGCATTTT. This codes for CASSPAGGRAGQPQHF.

The chain joins TRBV12-3 or TRBV12-4 to TRBJ2-2; D gene unclear. The CDR3 has 13 residues. Trimming pared 7 bases from V and 3 bases from J, leaving 9 bases between. The DNA of the CDR3 is TGTGCCAGCACTATCGACTACACCGGGGAGCTGTTTTTT. Translated: CASTIDYTGELFF.

The rearrangement links TRBV4-2 to TRBJ1-1; TRBD1 might be the D (6 bases). Deletions cut 6 bases from V and 5 bases from J, with 16 bases between. CDR1 LGHNA and CDR2 YNFKEQ come from the germline V gene. The CDR3 contains 14 residues. The CDR3 protein is CASRGPGGATEAFF. The CDR3 nucleotides are TGTGCCAGCAGGGGGCCGGGGGGCGCGACTGAAGCTTTCTTT.

The chain carries TRBV5-1 and TRBJ1-1; possible D gene TRBD1, 6 bases. CDR3 length equals 16 residues. Trimming left V 0 bases short and J 0 bases short, with 12 bases between. Germline CDR1 SGHRS, CDR2 YFSETQ. The CDR3 sequence is CASSLVGQPMNTEAFF. The CDR3 DNA reads as TGCGCCAGCAGCTTGGTCGGACAGCCCATGAACACTGAAGCTTTCTTT.

The chain couples TRBV11-2 to TRBJ1-4, with TRBD1 matching over 9 bases. There are 15 residues in the CDR3. Trimming at V came to 5 bases and at J to 8 bases, leaving 9 bases not matched to a gene. Per the germline V gene, CDR1 is SGHAT and CDR2 is FQNNGV. DNA of the CDR3: TGTGCCAGCAGCATAGGAGGGACAGGGAGGGAAAAACTGTTTTTT. Its protein product is CASSIGGTGREKLFF.

The chain employs TRBV7-8 and TRBJ2-1; tentative D call: TRBD2 (7 bases). The V gene lost 1 base and the J gene lost 5 bases, with 12 bases spanning the gap. In germline, CDR1 is SGHVS, CDR2 FQNEAQ. The CDR3 length is 15 residues. CDR3 sequence (DNA): TGTGCCAGCAGCTTAGATCGGGGGGCTAACAATGAGCAGTTCTTC. Translated: CASSLDRGANNEQFF.

V is TRBV30 and J is TRBJ1-1; D uncertain. The CDR3 consists of 13 residues. Germline V gene sequence: CDR1 GTSNPN, CDR2 SVGIG (reference sequence). V was pared by 1 base and J by 4 bases, with 10 bases between. The CDR3 nucleotides read TGTGCCTGGAGTGAAAACCCGAGCACTGAAGCTTTCTTT. Its translation: CAWSENPSTEAFF.

V is TRBV9 and J is TRBJ2-7; 8 nucleotides agree with TRBD2. Germline lookup yields CDR1 SGDLS and CDR2 YYNGEE. J gave up 3 bases and V 4 bases, and 9 bases lay outside the gene matches. The CDR3 length is 15 residues. The CDR3 DNA follows: TGTGCCAGCAGCCCCCGTATGACTAGCGACTACGAGCAGTACTTC. It translates to CASSPRMTSDYEQYF.

The rearrangement uses TRBV2 and TRBJ1-1; D is unclear. Germline CDR1 reads SNHLY; CDR2 reads FYNNEI. Trimming cost V 6 bases and J 4 bases, with 12 bases left between them. The CDR3 runs 13 residues. The CDR3, as DNA: TGTGCCAGCAGGGAGCGCGTTGGCACTGAAGCTTTCTTT. The encoded protein is CASRERVGTEAFF.

The rearrangement links TRBV2 to TRBJ2-1, with 7 bases that match TRBD1. Per germline, CDR1 SNHLY and CDR2 FYNNEI. The CDR3 runs 15 residues. The junction had 7 bases not matched to a gene; V was cut back by 8 bases and J by 0 bases. CDR3 region: CASDRERSSYNEQFF. The CDR3, as DNA: TGTGCCAGCGACAGGGAGCGGAGCTCCTACAATGAGCAGTTCTTC.

This clone appeared a single time. The chain recombines TRBV7-2 with TRBJ2-5; 13 bases line up with TRBD2. The CDR3 totals 16 residues. V shed 2 bases, J shed 4 bases, and the junction held 4 bases outside the gene matches. Germline V lookup: CDR1 SGHTA, CDR2 FQGNSA. The DNA for the CDR3 is TGTGCCAGCAGCTTAACTAGCGGGGGGGCTAGAGAGACCCAGTACTTC. Translation: CASSLTSGGARETQYF.

The V call is TRBV28, the J call TRBJ1-2, with a weak D call TRBD1 (6 bases). The V gene lost 6 bases and the J gene lost 5 bases, with 19 bases spanning the gap. CDR3 length equals 15 residues. Germline V gene lookup returns CDR1 MDHEN and CDR2 SYDVKM. CDR3 DNA sequence: TGTGCCAGCAGGCCCACCTCGGGGGGCGCATATGGCTACACCTTC. Translated, it gives CASRPTSGGAYGYTF.

V is TRBV6-5 and J is TRBJ1-5; perhaps TRBD1 as D (5 bases). The CDR3 spans 15 residues. Trimming took 6 bases from V and 0 from J, leaving 12 bases between them. Germline CDR1 MNHEY, CDR2 SVGAGI. DNA of the CDR3: TGTGCCAGCAGAGACAGTCTCCGTAGCAATCAGCCCCAGCATTTT. Translating gives CASRDSLRSNQPQHF.

This rearrangement joins TRBV12-3 or TRBV12-4 to TRBJ1-6; D not resolved. The CDR3 has 12 amino acids. V was trimmed by 3 bases and J by 13 bases, leaving 10 bases between them. CDR3 sequence (DNA): TGTGCCAGCAGTTTTGCGGTTCCTCCCCTCCACTTT. Translating it yields CASSFAVPPLHF.

This clone came up a few times. The chain has TRBV7-9 and TRBJ2-7; 8 bases are a match to TRBD1. In germline, CDR1 is SEHNR, CDR2 FQNEAQ (reference sequence). This CDR3 is 13 amino acids long. The junction had 5 bases not matched to a gene; V was cut back by 5 bases and J by 5 bases. This chain's CDR3 is CASSPDRVNEQYF. The CDR3 bases are TGTGCCAGCAGCCCGGACAGGGTCAACGAGCAGTACTTC.

The CDR3 reads CASSSGFGTEAFF. The CDR3 DNA is TGTGCCAGCAGCTCAGGGTTCGGCACTGAAGCTTTCTTT. This chain joins TRBV5-5 and TRBJ1-1; D possibly corresponds to TRBD1 (5 bases). CDR3 length: 13 amino acids. Germline CDR1 reads SGHKS; CDR2 reads YYEKEE (reference sequence). The V end was cut by 3 bases, the J end by 4 bases, with 10 bases between.

The J gene is TRBJ2-7, the V gene TRBV5-6; possibly TRBD1 for D (6 bases). V was pared by 4 bases and J by 4 bases, with 24 bases between. The germline CDR1 and CDR2 sequences are SGHDT and YYEEEE. The CDR3 runs to 17 residues. The DNA of the CDR3 is TGTGCCAGCAGCGCCAAACCCGGGCGTGCCAGGGGATACGAGCAGTACTTC. Its protein is CASSAKPGRARGYEQYF.

This chain connects TRBV3-1 (or the pseudogene TRBV3-2) to TRBJ2-7, with 7 bases lining up with TRBD2. The length of the CDR3 is 15 residues. V gave up 4 bases and J gave up 0 bases; unmatched junction bases: 6. Germline V gene lookup returns CDR1 LGHDT and CDR2 YNNKEL (reference sequence). The DNA for the CDR3 is TGTGCCAGCAGCCCTATAGCGGGCAGCTCCTACGAGCAGTACTTC. This sequence encodes CASSPIAGSSYEQYF.

The rearrangement uses TRBV5-5 and TRBJ1-4; unclear D gene. CDR1 SGHKS and CDR2 YYEKEE come from the germline V gene (reference sequence). Trimming took off 0 bases at V and 0 bases at J, with 3 bases between the two ends. The CDR3 is 14 residues long. CDR3 amino acids: CASSLGATNEKLFF. The CDR3 coding sequence is TGTGCCAGCAGCTTGGGAGCAACTAATGAAAAACTGTTTTTT.

The chain couples TRBV5-5 to TRBJ1-1, with 9 bases matching TRBD1. V was pared by 4 bases and J by 6 bases, with 10 bases of the junction left unmatched. The germline gives CDR1 SGHKS, CDR2 YYEKEE (reference sequence). The length of the CDR3 is 15 residues. Written as DNA, the CDR3 is TGTGCCAGCAGCCTCTCACAGGGGGCTCTCGCTGAAGCTTTCTTT. Translating gives CASSLSQGALAEAFF.

This sequence joins TRBV28 and TRBJ1-4; 8 bases agree with TRBD1. The CDR3 spans 17 residues. The junction had 9 bases not matched to a gene; V was cut back by 6 bases and J by 0 bases. Germline V gene sequence: CDR1 MDHEN, CDR2 SYDVKM. The CDR3 nucleotides are TGTGCCAGCAGACAGACAGGGGCTCTTGCAACTAATGAAAAACTGTTTTTT. It translates to CASRQTGALATNEKLFF.